The 9 T cell receptor beta chains below come from one sample, sequenced in a study of cytomegalovirus exposure and HLA in healthy donors. 13 Jbeta primers and 60 Vbeta primers were used for the PCR. Repertoires were generated with immunoSEQ multiplex PCR, while TCRdb's copy carries only in-frame clones and drops some. Among about 170,000 clones listed, 76% were seen once. The sample was PBMCs. The source of these receptors is a female donor in good health and CMV-seronegative.

This chain joins TRBV27 and TRBJ2-6; D not certain. This CDR3 contains 17 residues. The germline gives CDR1 MNHEY, CDR2 SMNVEV (reference sequence). The V gene lost 7 bases and the J gene lost 2 bases, with 18 bases spanning the gap. The CDR3 region has the DNA TGTGCCAGCATACGACTCGAACACGAGCCTGGGGCCAACGTCCTGACTTTC. Its protein is CASIRLEHEPGANVLTF. Looking up the rest from reference TRBV27 and TRBJ2-6 gives the full variable domain: EAQVTQNPRYLITVTGKKLTVTCSQNMNHEYMSWYRQDPGLGLRQIYYSMNVEVTDKGDVPEGYKVSRKEKRNFPLILESPSPNQTSLYFCASIRLEHEPGANVLTFGAGSRLTVL.

This clone showed up just a few times. The chain carries TRBV21-1 and TRBJ2-1; the tabulated D call, TRBD2, remains unverified against the DNA. TRBV21-1 is flagged as a pseudogene. There are 17 residues in the CDR3. The CDR3 sequence is CASSKRRTSSSYNEQFF. CDR3 DNA sequence: TGTGCCAGCAGCAAAAGGAGAACGTCAAGCTCCTACAATGAGCAGTTCTTC.

The rearrangement uses TRBV28 and TRBJ1-2, with TRBD1 identical over 9 bases. This CDR3 is built from 16 residues. The trim removed 6 bases at V and 7 bases at J, leaving 15 bases unmatched. Germline assignment: CDR1 MDHEN and CDR2 SYDVKM. The chain's CDR3 is CASRHRDRVPLRGYTF. Here the CDR3 DNA reads TGTGCCAGCAGACACCGGGACAGGGTCCCCCTCCGTGGCTACACCTTC.

CDR3 coding DNA: TGCAGTGTCGAGGTCGTAGACAGTCAGTACTTC. It codes for CSVEVVDSQYF. This chain links TRBV29-1 with TRBJ2-4, with D possibly being TRBD1 (5 bases). Germline V lookup: CDR1 SQVTM, CDR2 ANQGSEA. This CDR3 region has 11 residues. The variable domain in full, completed from reference TRBV29-1 and TRBJ2-4, reads SAVISQKPSRDICQRGTSLTIQCQVDSQVTMMFWYRQQPGQSLTLIATANQGSEATYESGFVIDKFPISRPNLTFSTLTVSNMSPEDSSIYLCSVEVVDSQYFGAGTRLSVL.

With respect to this clone: This specimen includes other DNA sequences encoding the same CDR3. The chain has TRBV5-4 and TRBJ2-1, with 7 bases matching TRBD1. Germline V gives CDR1 SGHNT, CDR2 YYREEE (reference sequence). With V trimmed by 0 bases and J by 7 bases, 1 base remained unmatched. The CDR3 has 13 amino acids. CDR3 region: CASSLAGGNEQFF. The CDR3 bases are TGTGCCAGCAGCTTGGCAGGGGGAAATGAGCAGTTCTTC.

This sequence joins TRBV4-3 and TRBJ2-6; 7 bases fit TRBD1. The CDR3 runs 16 residues. The junction had 3 bases not matched to a gene; V was cut back by 3 bases and J by 1 base. Germline-derived CDR1 and CDR2 are LGHNA and YSLEER. This CDR3 is CASSQTRGSGANVLTF. CDR3 in DNA: TGCGCCAGCAGCCAGACCAGGGGGTCTGGGGCCAACGTCCTGACTTTC.

The J gene is TRBJ2-7, the V gene TRBV9, with 8 bases matching TRBD2. V lost 0 bases to trimming and J lost 1 base; unmatched junction nucleotides: 9. CDR1 is SGDLS, CDR2 YYNGEE, per germline. The CDR3 totals 17 residues. The chain's CDR3 is CASSVGGGAGGSYEQYF. CDR3 sequence (DNA): TGTGCCAGCAGCGTAGGTGGAGGGGCGGGAGGATCCTACGAGCAGTACTTC.

This chain links TRBV28 with TRBJ1-3, with D possibly TRBD1 on 5 matching bases. Between the trimmed V and J ends, which lost 7 bases and 2 bases, there was a span of 18 bases. CDR3 length: 16 amino acids. Germline V gene lookup returns CDR1 MDHEN and CDR2 SYDVKM. In nucleotides, the CDR3 is TGTGCCAGCAATCCCGGGGGAGGTAGGACTGGAAACACCATATATTTT. Protein product: CASNPGGGRTGNTIYF. The full variable domain, in which reference TRBV28 and TRBJ1-3 provide the parts outside the CDR3, is DVKVTQSSRYLVKRTGEKVFLECVQDMDHENMFWYRQDPGLGLRLIYFSYDVKMKEKGDIPEGYSVSREKKERFSLILESASTNQTSMYLCASNPGGGRTGNTIYFGEGSWLTVV.

This chain connects TRBV5-4 to TRBJ2-7; D is perhaps TRBD2 (6 bases). Looked up from germline, CDR1 is SGHNT and CDR2 is YYREEE (reference sequence). The V gene lost 5 bases and the J gene lost 6 bases, with 24 bases spanning the gap. This CDR3 region has 16 residues. This CDR3 is CASSRVGGIEGREQYF. The CDR3 DNA reads TGTGCCAGCAGTAGGGTAGGCGGGATCGAGGGTCGCGAGCAGTACTTC.